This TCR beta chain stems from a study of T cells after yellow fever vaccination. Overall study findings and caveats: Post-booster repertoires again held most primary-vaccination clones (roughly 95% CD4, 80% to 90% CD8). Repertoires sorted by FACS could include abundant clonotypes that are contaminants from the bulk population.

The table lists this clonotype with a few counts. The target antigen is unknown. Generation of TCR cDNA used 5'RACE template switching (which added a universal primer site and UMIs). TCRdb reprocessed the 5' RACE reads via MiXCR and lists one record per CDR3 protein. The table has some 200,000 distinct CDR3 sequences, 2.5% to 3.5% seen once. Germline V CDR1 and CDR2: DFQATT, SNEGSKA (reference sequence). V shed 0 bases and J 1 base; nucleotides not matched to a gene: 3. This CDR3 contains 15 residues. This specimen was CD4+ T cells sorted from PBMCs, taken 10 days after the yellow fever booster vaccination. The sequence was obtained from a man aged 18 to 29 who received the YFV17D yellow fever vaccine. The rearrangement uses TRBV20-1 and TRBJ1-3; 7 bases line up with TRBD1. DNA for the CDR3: TGCAGTGCTAGAGAACAACAGGGGTCTGGAAACACCATATATTTT. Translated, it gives CSAREQQGSGNTIYF.